The 23 T cell receptor beta chains given below trace back to one sample, sequenced in a study of neurological immune-mediated disorders. TCRdb ran MiXCR on the 5' RACE reads and lists one entry per CDR3 protein. Among 85,000 to 100,000 distinct CDR3 sequences listed, around 3.3% were seen once. The sample consisted of PBMCs. The receptors stem from a woman between 18 and 30 years old with multiple sclerosis.

This clonotype was found many times. The CDR3 loop is CSAREGGTAEAFF. The CDR3 DNA reads as TGCAGTGCTAGAGAGGGCGGGACAGCCGAAGCTTTCTTT. This chain connects TRBV20-1 to TRBJ1-1; 7 bases map to TRBD1. Germline V gene data show CDR1 as DFQATT and CDR2 as SNEGSKA (reference sequence). The CDR3 sequence is 13 residues long. V gave up 0 bases and J gave up 8 bases; unmatched junction bases: 6.

This clonotype was counted at least ten times. This chain links TRBV20-1 with TRBJ2-3; D is ambiguous. The V gene lost 2 bases and the J gene lost 2 bases, with 2 bases spanning the gap. In germline, CDR1 is DFQATT, CDR2 SNEGSKA (reference sequence). The CDR3 has 11 amino acids. CDR3 nucleotides: TGCAGTGCTAGATTCACAGATACGCAGTATTTT. Its translation: CSARFTDTQYF.

This clonotype was seen only a few times. The V gene is TRBV28, the J gene TRBJ1-5; D remains ambiguous. Trimming took off 3 bases at V and 1 base at J, with 4 bases between the two ends. This CDR3 is 13 amino acids long. Germline V lookup: CDR1 MDHEN, CDR2 SYDVKM. This CDR3 is CASSFFSNQPQHF. CDR3 DNA sequence: TGTGCCAGCAGTTTTTTCAGCAATCAGCCCCAGCATTTT.

This clonotype was counted many times. The chain recombines TRBV2 with TRBJ2-1; tentative D call: TRBD1 (5 bases). The CDR3 loop spans 14 amino acids. V was pared by 2 bases and J by 8 bases, with 13 bases between. Germline-derived CDR1 and CDR2 are SNHLY and FYNNEI. This chain's CDR3 is CASSERLARDEQFF. In nucleotides, the CDR3 is TGTGCCAGCAGTGAACGTCTTGCCAGGGATGAGCAGTTCTTC.

This clonotype has ten or more counts. The chain links TRBV28 to TRBJ1-5; D gene ambiguous. The CDR3 covers 14 residues. Trimming pared 7 bases from V and 4 bases from J, leaving 14 bases between. Germline values: CDR1 MDHEN, CDR2 SYDVKM. The CDR3 reads CASKRQPGNQPQHF. CDR3 nucleotide sequence: TGTGCCAGCAAGAGACAACCCGGGAATCAGCCCCAGCATTTT. Combining the CDR3 with reference TRBV28 and TRBJ1-5 gives the whole variable domain DVKVTQSSRYLVKRTGEKVFLECVQDMDHENMFWYRQDPGLGLRLIYFSYDVKMKEKGDIPEGYSVSREKKERFSLILESASTNQTSMYLCASKRQPGNQPQHFGDGTRLSIL.

The sample holds many counts of this clonotype. Here the CDR3 DNA reads TGCGCCAGCAGAAGCGGTTACGAGCAGTACTTC. This encodes CASRSGYEQYF. This rearrangement joins TRBV5-1 to TRBJ2-7; TRBD2 is a possible D gene (5 bases). The V end was cut by 5 bases, the J end by 4 bases, with 7 bases between. Germline lookup yields CDR1 SGHRS and CDR2 YFSETQ. The CDR3 extends over 11 amino acids.

This clonotype was picked up many times. V gene TRBV28 combines with J gene TRBJ2-7, with 13 bases fitting TRBD2. Germline CDR1 and CDR2: MDHEN and SYDVKM. The CDR3 contains 13 residues. V was pared by 6 bases and J by 11 bases, with 7 bases of the junction left unmatched. The CDR3 DNA follows: TGTGCCAGCAGGCCCACTACTAGCGGGAGGGAGTACTTC. This translates into CASRPTTSGREYF.

This clonotype was observed at least ten times. V gene TRBV11-2 combines with J gene TRBJ2-7, with D perhaps matching TRBD1 or TRBD2 (5 bases each). V lost 4 bases, J lost 6 bases, and 10 bases lay in between. CDR1 is SGHAT and CDR2 is FQNNGV in the germline V gene. This CDR3 has 12 residues. CDR3 in amino acids: CASSSTRGEQYF. The CDR3 region has the DNA TGTGCCAGCAGCTCTACTAGGGGCGAGCAGTACTTC.

This clonotype was counted at least ten times. The chain combines TRBV6-1 with TRBJ2-1, with unresolved D. This CDR3 is built from 16 residues. The germline gives CDR1 MNHNS, CDR2 SASEGT. V was trimmed by 2 bases and J by 3 bases, leaving 14 bases between them. CDR3 nucleotide sequence: TGTGCCAGCAGTGAACGGGTTGAGTGGCTCTACAATGAGCAGTTCTTC. Amino acid sequence: CASSERVEWLYNEQFF.

This clonotype was seen many times. The chain recombines TRBV18 with TRBJ1-2; D is uncertain. Germline values: CDR1 KGHSH, CDR2 LQKENI. The CDR3 loop spans 14 amino acids. Trimming stripped 4 bases from V and 4 bases from J, with 13 bases between. CDR3 region: CASSRTPDGYGYTF. The CDR3 nucleotides are TGTGCCAGCTCACGGACCCCCGACGGCTATGGCTACACCTTC.

This clonotype was recorded at least ten times. The CDR3 region has the DNA TGCAGTGCTAGGTCCGGACACTACAATGAGCAGTTCTTC. Its translation is CSARSGHYNEQFF. The chain uses TRBV20-1 and TRBJ2-1; a possible D gene is TRBD1 (5 bases). CDR1 is DFQATT and CDR2 is SNEGSKA in the germline V gene (reference sequence). CDR3 length equals 13 residues. V was shortened by 3 bases and J by 3 bases, with 9 bases between the two germline ends.

In its sample, this clonotype was seen many times. The gene calls are TRBV28 and TRBJ1-2; D gene uncertain. V lost 6 bases to trimming and J lost 6 bases, with 14 bases between them. The germline V gene has CDR1 MDHEN and CDR2 SYDVKM. The CDR3 is made up of 13 amino acids. The CDR3 is CASSLNGAHGYTF. Here the CDR3 DNA reads TGTGCCAGCAGCCTGAATGGAGCCCATGGCTACACCTTC.

This clonotype was found many times. This chain uses TRBV12-3 or TRBV12-4 with TRBJ2-1; 9 nucleotides agree with TRBD2. This CDR3 spans 19 amino acids. V shed 4 bases, J shed 0 bases, and the junction held 13 bases outside the gene matches. Here the CDR3 DNA reads TGTGCCAGCAGTTCCCCCTCGCGGGGGGGCAATCCCTCCTACAATGAGCAGTTCTTC. Amino acid sequence: CASSSPSRGGNPSYNEQFF.

In this sample, this clonotype turned up many times. The rearrangement joins TRBV29-1 to TRBJ1-2; no clear D. The germline gives CDR1 SQVTM, CDR2 ANQGSEA. The CDR3 contains 11 residues. Trimming shortened V by 6 bases and J by 5 bases, and 10 bases separated the two germline ends. The CDR3 coding sequence is TGCAGCGTCCAAACGGGATATGGCTACACCTTC. The encoded protein is CSVQTGYGYTF. Full variable domain (rest looked up from reference TRBV29-1 and TRBJ1-2): SAVISQKPSRDICQRGTSLTIQCQVDSQVTMMFWYRQQPGQSLTLIATANQGSEATYESGFVIDKFPISRPNLTFSTLTVSNMSPEDSSIYLCSVQTGYGYTFGSGTRLTVV.

This clonotype was counted at least ten times. V and J are TRBV2 and TRBJ2-5, with a weak D call TRBD2 (5 bases). The CDR3 contains 13 residues. Trimming took off 8 bases at V and 4 bases at J, with 14 bases between the two ends. Germline CDR1 SNHLY, CDR2 FYNNEI. CDR3 loop: CASQTDSRETQYF. The CDR3 DNA reads as TGTGCCAGCCAGACGGACTCTCGAGAGACCCAGTACTTC.

This clonotype was picked up many times. This rearrangement joins TRBV10-3 to TRBJ1-5; possible D gene TRBD1, 5 bases. Germline CDR1 is ENHRY and CDR2 is SYGVKD. The V gene lost 4 bases and the J gene lost 7 bases, with 14 bases spanning the gap. The CDR3 is 14 residues long. The CDR3: CAISGGPGGQPQHF. The CDR3 nucleotides are TGTGCCATCAGTGGGGGCCCTGGGGGGCAGCCCCAGCATTTT.

This clonotype was detected ten times or more. The V gene is TRBV9, the J gene TRBJ2-3; 9 bases align to TRBD2. J gave up 3 bases and V 8 bases, and 16 bases lay outside the gene matches. The germline V gene encodes CDR1 SGDLS and CDR2 YYNGEE. The CDR3 has 17 amino acids. In nucleotides, the CDR3 is TGTGCCAGTACGACTGGCGGGGGGGCCATATGGACAGATACGCAGTATTTT. Its translation is CASTTGGGAIWTDTQYF.

Ten or more counts support this clonotype. The rearrangement links TRBV7-2 to TRBJ2-7, with D possibly TRBD2 on 5 matching bases. The CDR3 has 14 amino acids. V was clipped by 7 bases and J by 3 bases, with 16 bases between them. Germline assignment: CDR1 SGHTA and CDR2 FQGNSA. CDR3 DNA sequence: TGTGCCAGCACCACCGGAGGCGGGTTCTACGAGCAGTACTTC. Amino acids: CASTTGGGFYEQYF.

This clonotype occurred many times. The rearrangement joins TRBV5-1 to TRBJ1-1; TRBD1 matches 8 bases. The germline V gene has CDR1 SGHRS and CDR2 YFSETQ. This CDR3 is built from 16 residues. V lost 4 bases and J lost 5; bases outside the gene matches: 13. The CDR3 bases are TGCGCCAGCAGCCCTGGACAGGGAGCGGTGGGGACTGAAGCTTTCTTT. Amino acids: CASSPGQGAVGTEAFF.

The sample holds a few counts of this clonotype. This sequence may be a read error, since a much larger clone differs from it by one base. The V gene is TRBV20-1, the J gene TRBJ2-1; D is ambiguous. There are 12 residues in the CDR3. The V gene's germline CDR1 is DFQATT and CDR2 SNEGSKA (reference sequence). Trimming stripped 7 bases from V and 9 bases from J, with 16 bases between. CDR3 in amino acids: CSENRPAGEQFF. Written as DNA, the CDR3 is TGCAGTGAAAATAGACCCGCTGGTGAGCAGTTCTTC.

There are many counts of this clonotype. The V and J genes are TRBV29-1 and TRBJ2-2; D may be TRBD2 (6 bases). Germline V CDR1 and CDR2: SQVTM, ANQGSEA. V was clipped by 4 bases and J by 5 bases, with 17 bases between them. The CDR3 loop spans 15 amino acids. CDR3 DNA: TGCAGCGTTGGGCGGGCGGGAAGTCGGACCGGGGAGCTGTTTTTT. Amino acid sequence: CSVGRAGSRTGELFF.

This clonotype was recorded many times. The chain carries TRBV20-1 and TRBJ2-7, with a possible D match to TRBD1 (5 bases). There are 13 residues in the CDR3. In germline, CDR1 is DFQATT, CDR2 SNEGSKA (reference sequence). Trimming took off 2 bases at V and 5 bases at J, with 13 bases between the two ends. CDR3 in amino acids: CSARPGARDEQYF. The CDR3 DNA follows: TGCAGTGCTAGACCTGGGGCCAGGGACGAGCAGTACTTC.

This clonotype was counted between two and nine times. Here the CDR3 DNA reads TGCAGTGCTAGAGAAGCTAGCTTTAGCACAGATACGCAGTATTTT. Its translation is CSAREASFSTDTQYF. The rearrangement joins TRBV20-1 to TRBJ2-3, with a tentative D call TRBD2 (5 bases). Trimming pared 0 bases from V and 0 bases from J, leaving 10 bases between. From germline, CDR1 is DFQATT and CDR2 SNEGSKA (reference sequence). The CDR3 runs 15 residues.